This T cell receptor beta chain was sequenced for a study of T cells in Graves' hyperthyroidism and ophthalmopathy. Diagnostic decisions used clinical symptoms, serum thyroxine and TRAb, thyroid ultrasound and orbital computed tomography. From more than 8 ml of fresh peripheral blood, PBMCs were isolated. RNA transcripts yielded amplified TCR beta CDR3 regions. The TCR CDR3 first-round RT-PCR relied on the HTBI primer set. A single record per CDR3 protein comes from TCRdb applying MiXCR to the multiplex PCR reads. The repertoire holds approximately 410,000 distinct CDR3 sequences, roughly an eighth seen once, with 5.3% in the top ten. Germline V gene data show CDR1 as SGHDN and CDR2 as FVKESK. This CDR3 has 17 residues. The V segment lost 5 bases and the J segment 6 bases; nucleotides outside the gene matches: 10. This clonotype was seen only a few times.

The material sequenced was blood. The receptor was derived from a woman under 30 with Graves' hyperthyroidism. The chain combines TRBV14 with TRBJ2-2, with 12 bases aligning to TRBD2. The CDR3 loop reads CASSELLAGGPSGELFF. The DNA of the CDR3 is TGTGCCAGCAGCGAGTTGCTAGCGGGAGGGCCTTCCGGGGAGCTGTTTTTT.